This passage covers 8 T cell receptor beta chains from one sample sequenced in a study of shared T cell receptors in the human thymus. Sequencing used immunoSEQ multiplex PCR; TCRdb keeps in-frame clones, though not all of them. The repertoire holds some 700,000 clones, approximately 85% seen once, with roughly 0.01% in the top ten. The same data also went into a second study, on human thymus T cells.

Source material: thymocytes. The receptor source for this set is a girl less than two years old with a congenital heart defect.

The V and J genes are TRBV12-5 and TRBJ2-2; 7 nucleotides align to TRBD1. This CDR3 has 17 amino acids. Germline-derived CDR1 and CDR2 are LGHNT and FRNRAP. Trimming cost V 5 bases and J 3 bases; bases outside gene matches: 12. The CDR3 spells CASGADDRDRHTGELFF. CDR3 bases: TGTGCTAGTGGTGCCGACGACCGGGACAGACACACCGGGGAGCTGTTTTTT.

The CDR3 loop is CASTMGQGYGYTF. The CDR3 DNA follows: TGTGCCAGCACTATGGGACAGGGCTATGGCTACACCTTC. The rearrangement joins TRBV6-5 to TRBJ1-2; TRBD1 aligns across 9 bases. Germline V CDR1 and CDR2: MNHEY, SVGAGI. The CDR3 has 13 residues. The trim removed 7 bases at V and 4 bases at J, leaving 4 bases unmatched.

The genes are TRBV25-1 and TRBJ1-3; D unclear. Germline loops: CDR1 MGHDK, CDR2 SYGVNS. The CDR3 contains 17 residues. V was shortened by 6 bases and J by 8 bases, with 26 bases between the two germline ends. Written as DNA, the CDR3 is TGTGCCAGCAGCAGCTCCGATGGGCCTAATCCGTGGGACACCATATATTTT. This encodes CASSSSDGPNPWDTIYF.

This chain connects TRBV6-5 to TRBJ2-3, with TRBD2 matching 12 bases. CDR3 length: 14 amino acids. CDR1 is MNHEY and CDR2 is SVGAGI in the germline V gene. Unmatched junction bases numbered 5, after V lost 7 bases and J lost 6 bases. The DNA for the CDR3 is TGTGCCAGCACTAGCGGGGGGGAACCTGATACGCAGTATTTT. This sequence encodes CASTSGGEPDTQYF.

The V and J genes are TRBV9 and TRBJ1-2; unclear D gene. Germline CDR1 reads SGDLS; CDR2 reads YYNGEE. The CDR3 extends over 12 amino acids. Trimming took 4 bases from V and 4 from J, leaving 8 bases between them. The CDR3 bases are TGTGCCAGCAGCCTCACGAGCTATGGCTACACCTTC. Its translation is CASSLTSYGYTF.

The chain links TRBV27 to TRBJ1-1, with D maybe TRBD1 (5 bases). V was shortened by 4 bases and J by 5 bases, with 20 bases between the two germline ends. CDR3 length equals 16 residues. Germline V gives CDR1 MNHEY, CDR2 SMNVEV (reference sequence). CDR3 DNA sequence: TGTGCCAGCAGTTCGGGTAGGGGAGAGGGGAGGACTGAAGCTTTCTTT. Encoded protein: CASSSGRGEGRTEAFF.

The J gene is TRBJ1-5, the V gene TRBV2; D not resolved. V was pared by 3 bases and J by 1 base, with 25 bases between. The germline V gene encodes CDR1 SNHLY and CDR2 FYNNEI. The CDR3 length is 20 residues. CDR3 in amino acids: CASSEGRGNGRVLSNQPQHF. DNA of the CDR3: TGTGCCAGCAGTGAGGGGAGAGGGAACGGAAGGGTGTTAAGCAATCAGCCCCAGCATTTT. Together with reference TRBV2 and TRBJ1-5, the CDR3 gives the full variable domain: EPEVTQTPSHQVTQMGQEVILRCVPISNHLYFYWYRQILGQKVEFLVSFYNNEISEKSEIFDDQFSVERPDGSNFTLKIRSTKLEDSAMYFCASSEGRGNGRVLSNQPQHFGDGTRLSIL.

A few counts support this clone. The chain combines TRBV4-3 with TRBJ1-1; the D gene is possibly TRBD1 (6 bases). V lost 3 bases and J 10 bases, leaving 15 bases between the germline ends. CDR3 size: 13 residues. CDR1 is LGHNA and CDR2 is YSLEER in the germline V gene. CDR3 bases: TGCGCCAGCAGCCACGATTCAGGGGTGGGAGCTTTCTTT. As protein: CASSHDSGVGAFF.